The table lists the clone carrying this TCR beta chain with a count of one. The assay was immunoSEQ multiplex PCR, and TCRdb's table has in-frame clones only and misses some. The sample holds 85,000 to 130,000 clones; 88% are singletons and the top ten take 5.5% to 8%. This entry belongs to a study of blood T cell repertoires in COVID-19. On the study more broadly: PBMCs, B-cell-depleted T cells, or T cells were the source of the cDNA or gDNA that made up the material.

The origin of this receptor is a woman in her fifties or sixties with acute or convalescent COVID-19. The sample taken for sequencing was peripheral blood.

CDR3 residues: CASSLGTLGHQPQHF. In nucleotides, the CDR3 is TGTGCCAGCAGCTTAGGGACACTGGGGCATCAGCCCCAGCATTTT. The chain is built from TRBV7-9 and TRBJ1-5; weak D call: TRBD1 (5 bases). V lost 1 base, J lost 5 bases, and 12 bases lay in between. The CDR3 consists of 15 residues. From germline, CDR1 is SEHNR and CDR2 FQNEAQ (reference sequence).